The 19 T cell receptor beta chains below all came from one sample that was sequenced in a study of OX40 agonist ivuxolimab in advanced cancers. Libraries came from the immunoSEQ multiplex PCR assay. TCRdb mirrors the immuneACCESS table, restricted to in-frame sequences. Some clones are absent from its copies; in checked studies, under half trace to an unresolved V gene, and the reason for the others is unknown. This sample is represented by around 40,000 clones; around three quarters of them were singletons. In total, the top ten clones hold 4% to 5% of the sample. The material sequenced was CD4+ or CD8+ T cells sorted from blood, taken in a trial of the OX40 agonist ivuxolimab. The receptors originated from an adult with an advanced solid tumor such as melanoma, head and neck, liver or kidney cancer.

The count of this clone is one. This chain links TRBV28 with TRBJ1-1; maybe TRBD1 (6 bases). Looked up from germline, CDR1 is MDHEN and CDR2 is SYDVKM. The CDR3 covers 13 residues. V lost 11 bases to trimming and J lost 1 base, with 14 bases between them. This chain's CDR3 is CACIRGGNTEAFF. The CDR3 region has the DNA TGTGCCTGCATCCGAGGGGGGAACACTGAAGCTTTCTTT.

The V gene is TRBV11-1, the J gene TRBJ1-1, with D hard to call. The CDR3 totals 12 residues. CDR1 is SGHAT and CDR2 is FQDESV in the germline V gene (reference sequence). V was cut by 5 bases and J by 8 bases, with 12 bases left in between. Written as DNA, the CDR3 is TGTGCCAGCAGCGAGGGAGGTGAGGAAGCTTTCTTT. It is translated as CASSEGGEEAFF.

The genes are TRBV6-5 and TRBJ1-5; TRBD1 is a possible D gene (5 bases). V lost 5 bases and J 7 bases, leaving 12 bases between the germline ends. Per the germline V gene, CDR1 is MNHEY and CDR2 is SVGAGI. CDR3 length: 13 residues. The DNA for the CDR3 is TGTGCCAGCAGTACCCAGGGAGGACAGCCCCAGCATTTT. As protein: CASSTQGGQPQHF.

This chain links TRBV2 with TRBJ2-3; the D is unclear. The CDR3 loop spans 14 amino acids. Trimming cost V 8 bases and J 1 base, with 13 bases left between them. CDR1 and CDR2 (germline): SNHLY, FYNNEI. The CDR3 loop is CASGQLLRTDTQYF. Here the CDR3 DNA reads TGTGCCAGCGGCCAATTGCTACGCACAGATACGCAGTATTTT.

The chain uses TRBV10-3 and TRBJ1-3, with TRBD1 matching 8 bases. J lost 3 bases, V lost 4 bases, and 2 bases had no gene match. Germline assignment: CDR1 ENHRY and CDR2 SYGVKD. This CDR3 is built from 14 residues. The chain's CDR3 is CAISVTGDGNTIYF. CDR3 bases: TGTGCCATCAGTGTGACAGGGGATGGAAACACCATATATTTT.

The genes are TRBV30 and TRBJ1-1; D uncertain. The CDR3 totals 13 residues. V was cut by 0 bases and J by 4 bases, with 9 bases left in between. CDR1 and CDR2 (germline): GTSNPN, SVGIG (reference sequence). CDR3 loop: CAWSVNPGTEAFF. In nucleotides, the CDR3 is TGTGCCTGGAGTGTAAATCCGGGCACTGAAGCTTTCTTT. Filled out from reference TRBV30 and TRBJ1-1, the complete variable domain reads SQTIHQWPATLVQPVGSPLSLECTVEGTSNPNLYWYRQAAGRGLQLLFYSVGIGQISSEVPQNLSASRPQDRQFILSSKKLLLSDSGFYLCAWSVNPGTEAFFGQGTRLTVV.

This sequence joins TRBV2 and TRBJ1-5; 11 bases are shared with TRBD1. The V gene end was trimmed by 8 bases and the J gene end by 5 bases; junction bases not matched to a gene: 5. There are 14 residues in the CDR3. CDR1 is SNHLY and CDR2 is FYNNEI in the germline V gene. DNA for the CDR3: TGTGCCAGCGGGGGACAGGGGGGTTATCAGCCCCAGCATTTT. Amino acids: CASGGQGGYQPQHF.

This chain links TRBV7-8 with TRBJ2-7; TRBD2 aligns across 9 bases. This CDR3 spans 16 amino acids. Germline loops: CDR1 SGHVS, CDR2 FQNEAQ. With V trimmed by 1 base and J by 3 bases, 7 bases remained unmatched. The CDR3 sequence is CASSLEGGRAVYEQYF. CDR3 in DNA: TGTGCCAGCAGCTTAGAGGGCGGGAGGGCCGTCTACGAGCAGTACTTC.

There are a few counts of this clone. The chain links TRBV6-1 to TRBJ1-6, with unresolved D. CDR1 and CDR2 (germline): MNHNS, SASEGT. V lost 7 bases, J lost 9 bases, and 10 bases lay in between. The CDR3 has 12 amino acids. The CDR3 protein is CASTLQPSPLHF. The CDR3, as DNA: TGTGCCAGCACCCTACAGCCTTCACCCCTCCACTTT.

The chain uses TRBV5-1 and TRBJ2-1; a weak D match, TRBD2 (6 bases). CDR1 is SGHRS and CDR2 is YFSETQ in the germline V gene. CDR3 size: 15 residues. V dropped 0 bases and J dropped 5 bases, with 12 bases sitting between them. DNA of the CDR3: TGCGCCAGCAGCTTGGGCCTAGGACTAAACAATGAGCAGTTCTTC. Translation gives CASSLGLGLNNEQFF.

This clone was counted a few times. The CDR3 loop reads CASSLRTGELFF. The CDR3 nucleotides read TGTGCCAGCAGCTTACGAACCGGGGAGCTGTTTTTT. The chain uses TRBV7-9 and TRBJ2-2; D remains unclear. The CDR3 spans 12 residues. The V and J ends lost 2 bases and 5 bases respectively, with 3 bases between them. Germline lookup yields CDR1 SEHNR and CDR2 FQNEAQ (reference sequence).

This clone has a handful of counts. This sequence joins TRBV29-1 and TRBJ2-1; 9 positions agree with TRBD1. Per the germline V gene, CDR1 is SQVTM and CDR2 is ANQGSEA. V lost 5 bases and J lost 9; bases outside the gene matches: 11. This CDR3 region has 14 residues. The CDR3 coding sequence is TGCAGCGTTACACGGACAGGGGAGTTGGGTGAGCAGTTCTTC. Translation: CSVTRTGELGEQFF.

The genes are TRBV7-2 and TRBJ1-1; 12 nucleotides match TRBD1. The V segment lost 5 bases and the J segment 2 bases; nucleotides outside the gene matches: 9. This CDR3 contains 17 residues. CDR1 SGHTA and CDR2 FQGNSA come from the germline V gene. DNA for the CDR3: TGTGCCAGCAGCAGAGGGACAGGGGGCGGATTTAACACTGAAGCTTTCTTT. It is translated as CASSRGTGGGFNTEAFF.

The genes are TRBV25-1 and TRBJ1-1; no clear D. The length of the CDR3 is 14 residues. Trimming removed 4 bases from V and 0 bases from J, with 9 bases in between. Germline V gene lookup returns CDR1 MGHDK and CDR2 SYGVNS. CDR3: CASSGWALNTEAFF. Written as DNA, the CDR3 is TGTGCCAGCAGTGGGTGGGCCCTGAACACTGAAGCTTTCTTT.

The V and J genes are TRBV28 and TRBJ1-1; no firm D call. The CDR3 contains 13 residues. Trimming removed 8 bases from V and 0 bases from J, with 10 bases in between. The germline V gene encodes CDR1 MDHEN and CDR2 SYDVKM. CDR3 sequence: CASGYRMNTEAFF. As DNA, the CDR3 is TGTGCCAGCGGGTATAGGATGAACACTGAAGCTTTCTTT.

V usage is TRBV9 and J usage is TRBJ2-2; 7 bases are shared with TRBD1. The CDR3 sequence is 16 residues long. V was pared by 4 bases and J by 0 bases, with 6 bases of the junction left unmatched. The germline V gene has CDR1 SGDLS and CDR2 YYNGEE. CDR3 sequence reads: CASSLRQGTNTGELFF. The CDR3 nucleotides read TGTGCCAGCAGCCTTAGACAGGGTACGAACACCGGGGAGCTGTTTTTT.

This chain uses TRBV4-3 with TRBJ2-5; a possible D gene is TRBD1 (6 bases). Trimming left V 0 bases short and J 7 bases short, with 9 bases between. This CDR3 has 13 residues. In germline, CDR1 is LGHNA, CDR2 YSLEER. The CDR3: CASSQEGGRTQYF. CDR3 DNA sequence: TGCGCCAGCAGCCAAGAAGGGGGAAGGACCCAGTACTTC.

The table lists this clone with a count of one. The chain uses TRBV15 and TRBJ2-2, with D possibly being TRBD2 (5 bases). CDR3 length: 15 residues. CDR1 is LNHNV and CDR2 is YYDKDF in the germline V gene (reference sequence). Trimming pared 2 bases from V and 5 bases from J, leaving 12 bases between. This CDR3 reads CATSRTAGGTGELFF. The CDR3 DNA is TGTGCCACCAGCAGAACCGCTGGAGGAACCGGGGAGCTGTTTTTT.

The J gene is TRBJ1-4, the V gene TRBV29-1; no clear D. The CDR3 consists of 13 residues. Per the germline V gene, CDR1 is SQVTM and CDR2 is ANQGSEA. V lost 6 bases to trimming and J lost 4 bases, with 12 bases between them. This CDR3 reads CSVWMSGNEKLFF. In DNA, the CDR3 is TGCAGCGTCTGGATGAGTGGTAATGAAAAACTGTTTTTT.